These 25 T cell receptor beta chains were all obtained from the same sample, sequenced in a study of blood T cell repertoires in COVID-19. Measured with immunoSEQ multiplex PCR; TCRdb has only the in-frame clones, and not every one. The sample lists roughly 150,000 clones; 81% were seen once. Material: PBMCs or T cells enriched from blood (not recorded which). These receptors originate from a middle-aged woman with acute COVID-19.

The chain uses TRBV29-1 and TRBJ2-3; TRBD1 is a possible D gene (6 bases). V lost 4 bases to trimming and J lost 1 base, with 18 bases between them. The CDR3 totals 16 residues. Germline V gives CDR1 SQVTM, CDR2 ANQGSEA. The CDR3 region is CSVAPPTGIGTDTQYF. The CDR3 coding sequence is TGCAGCGTTGCCCCCCCCACAGGGATCGGCACAGATACGCAGTATTTT.

The V call is TRBV19, the J call TRBJ1-1; TRBD1 aligns across 8 bases. The CDR3 runs to 13 residues. Losses at the gene ends were 3 bases for V and 10 bases for J; bases not matched to a gene: 7. Germline CDR1 reads LNHDA; CDR2 reads SQIVND (reference sequence). The CDR3 DNA follows: TGTGCCAGTAGTATGGACAGGGCTAGGGGAGCTTTCTTT. As protein: CASSMDRARGAFF.

The chain couples TRBV5-1 to TRBJ2-7, with a possible D match to TRBD1 (5 bases). This CDR3 contains 13 residues. V lost 7 bases to trimming and J lost 5 bases, with 16 bases between them. CDR1 and CDR2 from the germline V gene are SGHRS and YFSETQ. For the CDR3, the DNA is TGCGCCAGCCTCAATAATCAGGGCGACGAGCAGTACTTC. This gives the protein CASLNNQGDEQYF. Combining the CDR3 with reference TRBV5-1 and TRBJ2-7 gives the whole variable domain KAGVTQTPRYLIKTRGQQVTLSCSPISGHRSVSWYQQTPGQGLQFLFEYFSETQRNKGNFPGRFSGRQFSNSRSEMNVSTLELGDSALYLCASLNNQGDEQYFGPGTRLTVT.

This chain connects TRBV5-1 to TRBJ2-7; 7 positions match TRBD1. This CDR3 spans 15 amino acids. V was pared by 7 bases and J by 7 bases, with 17 bases of the junction left unmatched. Germline CDR1 SGHRS, CDR2 YFSETQ. CDR3 region: CASADLTGTSREQYF. As DNA, the CDR3 is TGCGCCAGCGCAGACTTGACAGGGACAAGTAGGGAGCAGTACTTC. Full variable domain (rest looked up from reference TRBV5-1 and TRBJ2-7): KAGVTQTPRYLIKTRGQQVTLSCSPISGHRSVSWYQQTPGQGLQFLFEYFSETQRNKGNFPGRFSGRQFSNSRSEMNVSTLELGDSALYLCASADLTGTSREQYFGPGTRLTVT.

In its sample, this clone was seen once. This chain connects TRBV18 to TRBJ2-7, with TRBD1 identical over 7 bases. Germline V lookup: CDR1 KGHSH, CDR2 LQKENI. There are 14 residues in the CDR3. With 3 bases clipped from V and 3 bases from J, the junction kept 5 bases outside the gene matches. Written as DNA, the CDR3 is TGTGCCAGCTCACCTTGGCAGGGGGACTACGAGCAGTACTTC. Translation: CASSPWQGDYEQYF.

The rearrangement joins TRBV14 to TRBJ2-6; the match to TRBD1 covers 7 bases. Germline V gene data show CDR1 as SGHDN and CDR2 as FVKESK. This CDR3 spans 19 amino acids. Germline trimming cut 2 bases from V and 7 bases from J; bases unmatched to any gene: 17. CDR3 region: CASSQFPGTVFRGANVLTF. CDR3 coding DNA: TGTGCCAGCAGCCAATTCCCCGGGACAGTCTTTCGGGGTGCCAACGTCCTGACTTTC.

The chain employs TRBV9 and TRBJ2-5, with 7 bases fitting TRBD2. Germline V CDR1 and CDR2: SGDLS, YYNGEE. The CDR3 has 16 residues. J lost 4 bases, V lost 0 bases, and 9 bases had no gene match. The CDR3 DNA is TGTGCCAGCAGCGTAGACGTTGGGGCGGGAGTAGAGACCCAGTACTTC. It specifies CASSVDVGAGVETQYF.

There are a few counts of this clone. This chain uses TRBV6-5 with TRBJ1-1; a possible D gene is TRBD1 (5 bases). The V end was cut by 6 bases, the J end by 0 bases, with 11 bases between. There are 14 residues in the CDR3. CDR1 MNHEY and CDR2 SVGAGI come from the germline V gene. CDR3 sequence reads: CASREGGVNTEAFF. The CDR3 DNA is TGTGCCAGCAGGGAGGGAGGGGTGAACACTGAAGCTTTCTTT.

The chain has TRBV27 and TRBJ2-1; TRBD2 matches 7 bases. Germline V lookup: CDR1 MNHEY, CDR2 SMNVEV (reference sequence). The V gene end was trimmed by 5 bases and the J gene end by 9 bases; junction bases not matched to a gene: 7. The CDR3 is made up of 13 amino acids. As DNA, the CDR3 is TGTGCCAGCAGTAAGACTAGCACCGGTGAGCAGTTCTTC. Translation: CASSKTSTGEQFF.

This chain uses TRBV29-1 with TRBJ1-2, with 11 bases matching TRBD1. This CDR3 has 13 residues. V lost 7 bases to trimming and J lost 8 bases; unmatched junction nucleotides: 9. Germline CDR1 and CDR2: SQVTM and ANQGSEA. CDR3 nucleotide sequence: TGCAGCGCAACCGGACAGGGGGCTCTGGGCTACACCTTC. Translated: CSATGQGALGYTF.

The chain is built from TRBV7-2 and TRBJ2-2; tentative D call: TRBD2 (5 bases). Germline loops: CDR1 SGHTA, CDR2 FQGNSA. The CDR3 length is 14 residues. V shed 6 bases and J shed 4 bases, with 12 bases lying between them. CDR3 region: CASRAGIPTGELFF. The DNA of the CDR3 is TGTGCCAGCAGGGCCGGGATACCCACCGGGGAGCTGTTTTTT. The whole variable domain, filled in from reference TRBV7-2 and TRBJ2-2, reads GAGVSQSPSNKVTEKGKDVELRCDPISGHTALYWYRQSLGQGLEFLIYFQGNSAPDKSGLPSDRFSAERTGGSVSTLTIQRTQQEDSAVYLCASRAGIPTGELFFGEGSRLTVL.

Only one count was recorded for this clone. The CDR3 nucleotides read TGTGCCACCGCCGGGACAGGGGCTGGAGGTGAGACCCAGTACTTC. This encodes CATAGTGAGGETQYF. V usage is TRBV10-3 and J usage is TRBJ2-5; 10 bases are shared with TRBD1. Per the germline V gene, CDR1 is ENHRY and CDR2 is SYGVKD. Trimming at V came to 10 bases and at J to 5 bases, leaving 13 bases not matched to a gene. CDR3 length: 15 residues.

The chain has TRBV12-3 or TRBV12-4 and TRBJ2-7; no clear D gene. The V and J ends lost 6 bases and 0 bases respectively, with 9 bases between them. CDR3 size: 13 residues. CDR3 protein: CASSRLGSYEQYF. The DNA of the CDR3 is TGTGCCAGCAGCCGACTGGGCTCCTACGAGCAGTACTTC.

The chain uses TRBV18 and TRBJ2-1; 7 bases agree with TRBD2. The germline CDR1 and CDR2 sequences are KGHSH and LQKENI. The CDR3 has 15 amino acids. The junction had 8 bases not matched to a gene; V was cut back by 3 bases and J by 6 bases. In DNA, the CDR3 is TGTGCCAGCTCACCTGGGGCGGGAGAGATCAATGAGCAGTTCTTC. This sequence encodes CASSPGAGEINEQFF. Complete variable domain (other parts from reference TRBV18 and TRBJ2-1): NAGVMQNPRHLVRRRGQEARLRCSPMKGHSHVYWYRQLPEEGLKFMVYLQKENIIDESGMPKERFSAEFPKEGPSILRIQQVVRGDSAAYFCASSPGAGEINEQFFGPGTRLTVL.

The chain has TRBV7-9 and TRBJ2-3, with a tentative D call TRBD2 (6 bases). Germline loops: CDR1 SEHNR, CDR2 FQNEAQ (reference sequence). With 1 base removed from V and 2 bases from J, the gap between germline ends came to 13 bases. The CDR3 sequence is 16 residues long. The CDR3 protein is CASSLDVGGNTDTQYF. Written as DNA, the CDR3 is TGTGCCAGCAGCTTAGACGTGGGCGGGAACACAGATACGCAGTATTTT.

This clone turned up a few times. This chain connects TRBV30 to TRBJ2-6, with TRBD2 matching 14 bases. Germline V CDR1 and CDR2: GTSNPN, SVGIG (reference sequence). CDR3 length: 16 residues. J gave up 4 bases and V 7 bases, and 6 bases lay outside the gene matches. The CDR3 is CASGLAGVGGANVLTF. CDR3 bases: TGTGCCTCGGGACTAGCGGGAGTGGGGGGGGCCAACGTCCTGACTTTC.

This clone was counted at least ten times. The chain employs TRBV30 and TRBJ1-1; D not certain. Per the germline V gene, CDR1 is GTSNPN and CDR2 is SVGIG (reference sequence). The CDR3 totals 14 residues. The V and J ends lost 5 bases and 11 bases respectively, with 24 bases between them. The CDR3 nucleotides are TGTGCCTGGGACCCGGGAATGGGGAGTGTTTCGGCTTTCTTT. Translated, it gives CAWDPGMGSVSAFF. The whole variable domain, filled in from reference TRBV30 and TRBJ1-1, reads SQTIHQWPATLVQPVGSPLSLECTVEGTSNPNLYWYRQAAGRGLQLLFYSVGIGQISSEVPQNLSASRPQDRQFILSSKKLLLSDSGFYLCAWDPGMGSVSAFFGQGTRLTVV.

J is TRBJ2-7 and V is TRBV11-2; TRBD1 agrees at 11 bases. Looked up from germline, CDR1 is SGHAT and CDR2 is FQNNGV. The CDR3 has 17 residues. Trimming took 2 bases from V and 2 from J; bases not matched to a gene: 8. CDR3 in DNA: TGTGCCAGCAGCTTAAGGGTGGGGGACAGGGGGACCTACGAGCAGTACTTC. Protein: CASSLRVGDRGTYEQYF.

The CDR3 DNA follows: TGTGCCAGCAGCTTTCCCGGGAGGATGGATACGCAGTATTTT. It is translated as CASSFPGRMDTQYF. The chain is built from TRBV7-6 and TRBJ2-3; 7 bases align to TRBD2. V was pared by 3 bases and J by 6 bases, with 6 bases of the junction left unmatched. CDR3 length: 14 residues. CDR1 and CDR2 (germline): SGHVS, FNYEAQ.

This sequence joins TRBV3-1 (or the pseudogene TRBV3-2) and TRBJ2-3; no definite D call. Deletions cut 4 bases from V and 6 bases from J, with 11 bases between. The germline V gene encodes CDR1 LGHDT and CDR2 YNNKEL (reference sequence). The CDR3 sequence is 13 residues long. CDR3 protein: CASSLHSEDTQYF. CDR3 DNA sequence: TGTGCCAGCAGCCTTCATTCCGAGGATACGCAGTATTTT.

The J gene is TRBJ2-2, the V gene TRBV3-1 (or the pseudogene TRBV3-2), with 10 nucleotides matching TRBD2. The V gene end was trimmed by 1 base and the J gene end by 6 bases; junction bases not matched to a gene: 5. The CDR3 length is 16 residues. Germline V CDR1 and CDR2: LGHDT, YNNKEL (reference sequence). CDR3 DNA: TGTGCCAGCAGCCAAGTTGGAGCGGGAGGGCCCGGGGAGCTGTTTTTT. This encodes CASSQVGAGGPGELFF.

The V and J genes are TRBV5-1 and TRBJ1-4; 7 bases are shared with TRBD1. CDR1 and CDR2 from the germline V gene are SGHRS and YFSETQ. The CDR3 sequence is 15 residues long. V dropped 0 bases and J dropped 10; count of bases not matched to a gene: 9. The CDR3 loop reads CASSLEGRQGGKLFF. The CDR3 nucleotides are TGCGCCAGCAGCTTGGAGGGCCGACAGGGTGGAAAACTGTTTTTT.

J is TRBJ1-5 and V is TRBV5-8, with 9 bases aligning to TRBD1. CDR1 and CDR2 (germline): SGHTS, YDEGEE. The J segment lost 2 bases and the V segment lost 3 bases, leaving 9 bases of the junction unmatched. This CDR3 spans 17 amino acids. The CDR3 spells CASSSRQGVFGNQPQHF. The CDR3 DNA sequence: TGTGCCAGCAGCTCCAGACAGGGGGTGTTCGGCAATCAGCCCCAGCATTTT.

The V and J genes are TRBV19 and TRBJ1-2; 9 positions agree with TRBD1. Germline loops: CDR1 LNHDA, CDR2 SQIVND (reference sequence). V dropped 4 bases and J dropped 0; count of bases not matched to a gene: 9. This CDR3 is 17 amino acids long. The CDR3 sequence: CASSTPGQGPSNYGYTF. The CDR3 coding sequence is TGTGCCAGTAGTACCCCGGGACAGGGCCCTTCTAACTATGGCTACACCTTC.

This clone was found once. The V call is TRBV30, the J call TRBJ2-1, with TRBD2 as a possible D gene (6 bases). The CDR3 runs 19 residues. Between the trimmed V and J ends, which lost 0 bases and 0 bases, there was a span of 21 bases. CDR1 and CDR2 (germline): GTSNPN, SVGIG (reference sequence). CDR3 sequence: CAWSVRGLAGRSSYNEQFF. The CDR3 nucleotides read TGTGCCTGGAGTGTACGAGGCCTGGCGGGACGTAGCTCCTACAATGAGCAGTTCTTC.